These 30 T cell receptor beta chains were all obtained from the same sample, sequenced in a study of control samples from healthy donors and cancer patients. Profiling relied on immunoSEQ multiplex PCR, and the TCRdb table lists in-frame clones only, not all of them. The sample lists 200,000 or so clones; about nine tenths were seen once. The sample consisted of blood. The source of these receptors is a man aged 25-45 years in good health.

This chain links TRBV5-1 with TRBJ1-2; TRBD1 matches at 11 bases. The CDR3 is 14 residues long. Per germline, CDR1 SGHRS and CDR2 YFSETQ. Unmatched junction bases numbered 6, after V lost 3 bases and J lost 8 bases. The chain's CDR3 is CASSSDRGRLGYTF. The CDR3 DNA sequence: TGCGCCAGCAGCTCGGACAGGGGGCGACTAGGCTACACCTTC.

The chain recombines TRBV7-9 with TRBJ1-5; D gene unclear. The CDR3 is 15 amino acids. CDR1 is SEHNR, CDR2 FQNEAQ, per germline (reference sequence). V lost 1 base, J lost 1 base, and 8 bases lay in between. CDR3 nucleotides: TGTGCCAGCAGCTTAGGGGCGCGCAGCAATCAGCCCCAGCATTTT. As protein: CASSLGARSNQPQHF.

This chain connects TRBV3-1 (or the pseudogene TRBV3-2) to TRBJ2-1; 7 bases line up with TRBD1. V was clipped by 4 bases and J by 3 bases; unmatched bases: 6. Germline V gene sequence: CDR1 LGHDT, CDR2 YNNKEL (reference sequence). CDR3 length equals 15 residues. This CDR3 reads CASSRRRTGYNEQFF. DNA of the CDR3: TGTGCCAGCAGCCGCCGTAGGACAGGCTACAATGAGCAGTTCTTC.

V usage is TRBV7-2 and J usage is TRBJ1-1, with D hard to call. V was cut by 5 bases and J by 4 bases, with 14 bases left in between. Germline V gene lookup returns CDR1 SGHTA and CDR2 FQGNSA. This CDR3 is built from 14 residues. CDR3 nucleotide sequence: TGTGCCAGCAGCCGGACCGCTTTGGGCACTGAAGCTTTCTTT. It encodes CASSRTALGTEAFF.

The J gene is TRBJ2-5, the V gene TRBV9, with 8 bases that match TRBD1. The CDR3 length is 15 residues. The V segment lost 0 bases and the J segment 5 bases; nucleotides outside the gene matches: 6. Germline V gene sequence: CDR1 SGDLS, CDR2 YYNGEE. CDR3 nucleotides: TGTGCCAGCAGCGTAGGTGGCAGGGGGCTGGAGACCCAGTACTTC. Protein sequence: CASSVGGRGLETQYF.

The chain has TRBV7-2 and TRBJ2-3; TRBD2 aligns across 7 bases. The CDR3 covers 15 residues. The V gene's germline CDR1 is SGHTA and CDR2 FQGNSA. The J segment lost 2 bases and the V segment lost 4 bases, leaving 6 bases of the junction unmatched. CDR3 loop: CASSSTAGLTDTQYF. CDR3 nucleotide sequence: TGTGCCAGCAGCTCCACAGCGGGGCTCACAGATACGCAGTATTTT.

The CDR3 loop is CASSPNSRGLNTEAFF. The CDR3 DNA sequence: TGTGCCAGCAGTCCCAACTCCAGGGGGCTAAACACTGAAGCTTTCTTT. This chain connects TRBV27 to TRBJ1-1; TRBD1 agrees at 8 bases. With V trimmed by 5 bases and J by 2 bases, 10 bases remained unmatched. This CDR3 region has 16 residues. Germline V gene data show CDR1 as MNHEY and CDR2 as SMNVEV (reference sequence).

The chain couples TRBV15 to TRBJ1-5; D is perhaps TRBD1 (6 bases). The CDR3 contains 16 residues. Germline lookup yields CDR1 LNHNV and CDR2 YYDKDF (reference sequence). V was trimmed by 2 bases and J by 1 base, leaving 12 bases between them. The DNA for the CDR3 is TGTGCCACCAGCAGATCCCTGGGGGCGAGCAATCAGCCCCAGCATTTT. It codes for CATSRSLGASNQPQHF. The full variable domain, with the rest looked up from reference TRBV15 and TRBJ1-5, is DAMVIQNPRYQVTQFGKPVTLSCSQTLNHNVMYWYQQKSSQAPKLLFHYYDKDFNNEADTPDNFQSRRPNTSFCFLDIRSPGLGDTAMYLCATSRSLGASNQPQHFGDGTRLSIL.

In this sample, this clone turned up a few times. J is TRBJ1-2 and V is TRBV4-1; D not certain. The CDR3 length is 14 residues. The germline V and J ends were trimmed by 4 bases and 7 bases, with 16 bases remaining between them. Germline V gene lookup returns CDR1 MGHRA and CDR2 YSYEKL. For the CDR3, the DNA is TGCGCCAGCAGCCCCCAGTCCGCAGGAGGTGGCTACACCTTC. It translates to CASSPQSAGGGYTF.

This clone showed up just once. The chain combines TRBV5-4 with TRBJ2-3; the match to TRBD2 covers 8 bases. The CDR3 spans 17 residues. Trimming cost V 4 bases and J 2 bases; bases outside gene matches: 12. The germline gives CDR1 SGHNT, CDR2 YYREEE (reference sequence). CDR3 nucleotides: TGTGCCAGCAGCCGGGAGGGGCGGCGGGGCCACACAGATACGCAGTATTTT. Amino acid sequence: CASSREGRRGHTDTQYF.

The chain couples TRBV4-1 to TRBJ1-1, with D maybe TRBD1 (5 bases). The V gene's germline CDR1 is MGHRA and CDR2 YSYEKL. This CDR3 comprises 13 residues. The V end lost 3 bases, the J end lost 12 bases, and 17 bases lay between the germline ends. The CDR3 spells CASSHEQEGGSFF. CDR3 DNA sequence: TGCGCCAGCAGCCACGAACAGGAGGGTGGGTCTTTCTTT.

V gene TRBV19 combines with J gene TRBJ2-3; D might be TRBD1 (5 bases). Trimming removed 4 bases at V and 2 bases at J, with 10 bases between. Germline values: CDR1 LNHDA, CDR2 SQIVND (reference sequence). This CDR3 is 14 amino acids long. In DNA form, the CDR3 reads TGTGCCAGTAGTAGGGCAGGGTTCACAGATACGCAGTATTTT. Translating gives CASSRAGFTDTQYF.

J is TRBJ1-2 and V is TRBV11-2; 8 bases agree with TRBD1. Trimming took 1 base from V and 0 from J; bases not matched to a gene: 1. The length of the CDR3 is 15 residues. Looked up from germline, CDR1 is SGHAT and CDR2 is FQNNGV. Here the CDR3 reads CASSLGDRTNYGYTF. CDR3 sequence (DNA): TGTGCCAGCAGCTTAGGGGACAGGACTAACTATGGCTACACCTTC.

The chain is built from TRBV15 and TRBJ1-3, with D possibly TRBD1 on 6 matching bases. The germline CDR1 and CDR2 sequences are LNHNV and YYDKDF (reference sequence). V shed 5 bases and J shed 0 bases, with 14 bases lying between them. The CDR3 loop spans 16 amino acids. For the CDR3, the DNA is TGTGCCACCAGCCCGCGAGGGGGTTCCTCTGGAAACACCATATATTTT. Translating it yields CATSPRGGSSGNTIYF.

V gene TRBV27 combines with J gene TRBJ1-2; maybe TRBD1 (5 bases). The V gene's germline CDR1 is MNHEY and CDR2 SMNVEV (reference sequence). V lost 8 bases to trimming and J lost 7 bases, with 17 bases between them. CDR3 size: 13 residues. DNA of the CDR3: TGTGCCAGCTCCCGGGGGGGGTCGAGTGGCTACACCTTC. Its translation is CASSRGGSSGYTF.

V is TRBV27 and J is TRBJ1-1; D is undetermined. The ends were cut back, 6 bases at V and 11 bases at J, with 16 bases in the middle. Germline CDR1 is MNHEY and CDR2 is SMNVEV (reference sequence). The CDR3 length is 12 residues. The CDR3, as DNA: TGTGCCAGCAGGACGGGCAATCGGGTGGCTTTCTTT. Protein sequence: CASRTGNRVAFF.

The chain has TRBV5-1 and TRBJ1-1, with D possibly being TRBD1 (5 bases). Germline CDR1 and CDR2: SGHRS and YFSETQ. The V end was cut by 2 bases, the J end by 1 base, with 9 bases between. This CDR3 contains 14 residues. CDR3 amino acids: CASSLDGGNTEAFF. The CDR3, as DNA: TGCGCCAGCAGCTTAGACGGGGGGAACACTGAAGCTTTCTTT.

The chain has TRBV20-1 and TRBJ2-1; D perhaps matches TRBD1 (5 bases). V was clipped by 5 bases and J by 7 bases, with 9 bases between them. The CDR3 loop spans 11 amino acids. In germline, CDR1 is DFQATT, CDR2 SNEGSKA (reference sequence). CDR3: CSAHSGNEQFF. The CDR3 region has the DNA TGCAGTGCTCACTCAGGGAATGAGCAGTTCTTC.

This rearrangement joins TRBV19 to TRBJ1-2; D ambiguous. The ends were cut back, 6 bases at V and 1 base at J, with 15 bases in the middle. In germline, CDR1 is LNHDA, CDR2 SQIVND (reference sequence). The CDR3 consists of 15 residues. CDR3 region: CASSTGTSDNYGYTF. In DNA form, the CDR3 reads TGTGCCAGTAGCACTGGAACCTCAGATAACTATGGCTACACCTTC.

This chain joins TRBV6-5 and TRBJ1-1, with a possible D match to TRBD1 (6 bases). CDR3 length: 13 amino acids. Germline-derived CDR1 and CDR2 are MNHEY and SVGAGI. V dropped 6 bases and J dropped 1 base, with 9 bases sitting between them. The CDR3 protein is CASRGQTNTEAFF. CDR3 in DNA: TGTGCCAGCAGAGGACAGACGAACACTGAAGCTTTCTTT.

The rearrangement uses TRBV13 and TRBJ1-2; D call uncertain. Germline V gene data show CDR1 as PRHDT and CDR2 as FYEKMQ (reference sequence). This CDR3 contains 14 residues. V lost 1 base and J lost 1, with 7 bases in between. CDR3 loop: CASSLATNNYGYTF. The CDR3 DNA follows: TGTGCCAGCAGCTTAGCGACCAATAACTATGGCTACACCTTC.

V gene TRBV10-3 combines with J gene TRBJ1-3; D is unclear. Trimming stripped 6 bases from V and 4 bases from J, with 10 bases between. The CDR3 contains 13 residues. Germline CDR1 is ENHRY and CDR2 is SYGVKD. CDR3 residues: CAIRGPDGNTIYF. CDR3 DNA sequence: TGTGCCATCAGAGGTCCGGACGGAAACACCATATATTTT.

J is TRBJ2-3 and V is TRBV24-1; 8 nucleotides align to TRBD1. The CDR3 runs to 17 residues. Germline lookup yields CDR1 KGHDR and CDR2 SFDVKD. After removal of 4 bases from V and 1 base from J, the junction contained 9 bases not matched to a gene. CDR3 in amino acids: CATSEQLPGQGTDTQYF. The DNA of the CDR3 is TGTGCCACCAGTGAGCAACTCCCGGGACAGGGCACAGATACGCAGTATTTT.

This clone has more than one count but fewer than ten. The same CDR3 arises from other DNA sequences in this sample as well. V and J are TRBV6-4 and TRBJ2-1; perhaps TRBD1 as D (5 bases). The V gene lost 3 bases and the J gene lost 4 bases, with 10 bases spanning the gap. The CDR3 has 14 residues. CDR1 is MRHNA and CDR2 is SNTAGT in the germline V gene. This CDR3 reads CASSDGNRYNEQFF. In DNA form, the CDR3 reads TGTGCCAGCAGTGATGGGAACAGGTACAATGAGCAGTTCTTC.

The gene calls are TRBV12-3 or TRBV12-4 and TRBJ1-1; D perhaps matches TRBD1 (6 bases). This CDR3 spans 13 amino acids. Trimming cost V 8 bases and J 3 bases, with 13 bases left between them. This CDR3 is CASEKQGHTEAFF. For the CDR3, the DNA is TGTGCCAGCGAAAAACAGGGACACACTGAAGCTTTCTTT.

The CDR3 coding sequence is TGTGCCTGGAGGACGAGACTGGCGAACACCGGGGAGCTGTTTTTT. Translated: CAWRTRLANTGELFF. The rearrangement links TRBV30 to TRBJ2-2, with D unclear. Germline CDR1 is GTSNPN and CDR2 is SVGIG (reference sequence). The V and J ends lost 3 bases and 0 bases respectively, with 11 bases between them. The CDR3 is 15 residues long.

This clone was seen once. This chain uses TRBV7-8 with TRBJ2-1, with unresolved D. V was pared by 11 bases and J by 0 bases, with 11 bases between. This CDR3 is 13 amino acids long. CDR1 and CDR2 from the germline V gene are SGHVS and FQNEAQ. Written as DNA, the CDR3 is TGTGCCTCCGCGCTCGTCTCCTACAATGAGCAGTTCTTC. Translation gives CASALVSYNEQFF.

CDR3 residues: CASGGYVLTDTQYF. CDR3 DNA: TGTGCCAGCGGGGGCTATGTCCTTACAGATACGCAGTATTTT. This sequence joins TRBV6-5 and TRBJ2-3, with D perhaps matching TRBD1 (6 bases). Per germline, CDR1 MNHEY and CDR2 SVGAGI. The CDR3 consists of 14 residues. V was shortened by 8 bases and J by 3 bases, with 15 bases between the two germline ends.

This chain uses TRBV18 with TRBJ1-1; the D is unclear. V was trimmed by 1 base and J by 3 bases, leaving 12 bases between them. CDR1 KGHSH and CDR2 LQKENI come from the germline V gene. The CDR3 length is 15 residues. Here the CDR3 DNA reads TGTGCCAGCTCACCACGCGGCCTCTGGGACACTGAAGCTTTCTTT. Its translation: CASSPRGLWDTEAFF.

This clone was recorded once. J is TRBJ2-7 and V is TRBV5-1, with D possibly matching TRBD2 (6 bases). Germline V gene data show CDR1 as SGHRS and CDR2 as YFSETQ. The ends were cut back, 4 bases at V and 5 bases at J, with 19 bases in the middle. The CDR3 contains 15 residues. The CDR3 sequence: CASSAQAGRDHEQYF. CDR3 coding DNA: TGCGCCAGCAGCGCCCAAGCGGGCAGGGACCACGAGCAGTACTTC.